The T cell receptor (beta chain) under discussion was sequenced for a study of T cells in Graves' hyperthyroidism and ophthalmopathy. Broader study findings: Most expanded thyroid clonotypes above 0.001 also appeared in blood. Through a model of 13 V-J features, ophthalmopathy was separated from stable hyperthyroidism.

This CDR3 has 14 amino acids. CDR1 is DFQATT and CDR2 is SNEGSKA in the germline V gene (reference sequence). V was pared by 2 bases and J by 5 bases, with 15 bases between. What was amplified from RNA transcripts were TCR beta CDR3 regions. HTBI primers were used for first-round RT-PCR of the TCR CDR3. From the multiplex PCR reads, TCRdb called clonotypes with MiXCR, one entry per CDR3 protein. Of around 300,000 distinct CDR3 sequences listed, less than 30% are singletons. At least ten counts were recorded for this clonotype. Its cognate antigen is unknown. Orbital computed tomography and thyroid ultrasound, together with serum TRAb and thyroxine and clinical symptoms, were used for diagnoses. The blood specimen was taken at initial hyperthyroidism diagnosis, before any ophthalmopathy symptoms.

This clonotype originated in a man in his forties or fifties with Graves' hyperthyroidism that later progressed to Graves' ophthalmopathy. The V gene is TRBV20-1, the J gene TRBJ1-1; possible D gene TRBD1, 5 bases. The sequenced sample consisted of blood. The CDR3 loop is CSARIRTSRTEAFF. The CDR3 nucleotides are TGCAGTGCTAGAATTCGGACATCGAGAACTGAAGCTTTCTTT.